The TCR beta chain under discussion was sequenced for a study of Ad26.COV2.S vaccination and SARS-CoV-2 variants. Study outcomes and limitations: Recipients of vaccine and of placebo showed similar breadth of their non-spike TCR repertoires.

Treatment described: 15 to 20 received Ad26.COV2.S at low or high dose, single or two shots; about 5 received placebo; per-sample allocation not given. Specimens were obtained on day 63 following the first vaccine or placebo injection. Based in Boston, the donor was an adult of 18-55 years. The study used a vaccine consisting of an Ad26 vector that expressed Wuhan-strain SARS-CoV-2 spike. The method was immunoSEQ multiplex PCR; TCRdb's version includes in-frame clones alone and lacks a portion of them. The sample holds 350,000 to 550,000 clones, 89% seen once. A word on this clone: Its antigen remains unidentified.

The CDR3 loop spans 17 amino acids. Deletions cut 3 bases from V and 1 base from J, with 15 bases between. The germline V gene has CDR1 MNHEY and CDR2 SMNVEV (reference sequence). This rearrangement joins TRBV27 to TRBJ2-2; D is ambiguous. The sample in question was peripheral blood, obtained in a trial of Ad26.COV2.S vaccine versus placebo. The receptor was isolated from a person between 18 and 65 years old who received the Ad26.COV2.S COVID-19 vaccine or a placebo. In DNA, the CDR3 is TGTGCCAGCAGTTTTTATGCAGCCAAAATGAACACCGGGGAGCTGTTTTTT. Its translation is CASSFYAAKMNTGELFF.